A selection of T cell receptor beta chains follows, all from one sample in a study of T cells in Graves' hyperthyroidism and ophthalmopathy. TCRdb re-called the multiplex PCR reads through MiXCR, storing one row per CDR3 protein. The data hold approximately 370,000 distinct CDR3 sequences, with 14% to 15% observed a single time. The sequenced sample was blood. These receptors were collected from a young woman with Graves' hyperthyroidism. CDR3s include the opening cysteine and the closing phenylalanine or tryptophan. The D gene is left open where the match is weak. Not every row has a clone size; where given, it reads once, few, many or a size class.

size: many; J: TRBJ1-5; V: TRBV20-1; D: NA; DNA: TGCAGTGCGCCTTTACTTGGTCAGCCCCAGCATTTT; CDR3: CSAPLLGQPQHF
size: NA; J: TRBJ2-2; V: TRBV29-1; D: NA; DNA: TGCAGCGTTGGGGCGGTGCGGCAGGCGAACACCGGGGAGCTGTTTTTT; CDR3: CSVGAVRQANTGELFF
size: many; J: TRBJ2-2; V: TRBV6-2/TRBV6-3; D: TRBD2; DNA: TGTGCCAGCAGACCAAGGACTAGCGGGAGGAACACCGGGGAGCTGTTTTTT; CDR3: CASRPRTSGRNTGELFF
size: NA; J: TRBJ2-5; V: TRBV14; D: TRBD1; DNA: TGTGCCAGCAGCCAAGCCGGACAGGAGGAGACCCAGTACTTC; CDR3: CASSQAGQEETQYF
size: many; J: TRBJ2-1; V: TRBV11-3; D: TRBD2; DNA: TGTGCCAGCAGCTTAGAGGGGCGGGAGGGGGCCTACAATGAGCAGTTCTTC; CDR3: CASSLEGREGAYNEQFF
size: many; J: TRBJ1-2; V: TRBV27; D: NA; DNA: TGTGCCAGCAGTTATAAAAGGGAGCTGGCGCGAGGCTACACCTTC; CDR3: CASSYKRELARGYTF
size: many; J: TRBJ2-5; V: TRBV7-2; D: NA; DNA: TGTGCCAGCAGCACGGCTATGGGGTTTCTGTACTTC; CDR3: CASSTAMGFLYF
size: NA; J: TRBJ2-7; V: TRBV5-4; D: TRBD2; DNA: TGTGCCAGCAGCCAGTTTGGACTAGCGGCCTACGAGCAGTACTTC; CDR3: CASSQFGLAAYEQYF
size: NA; J: TRBJ1-4; V: TRBV6-9; D: NA; DNA: TGTGCCAGCAGTTACGAGGGGTCGGGTGAAAAACTGTTTTTT; CDR3: CASSYEGSGEKLFF
size: many; J: TRBJ2-7; V: TRBV2; D: NA; DNA: TGTGCCAGCAGTGGGAATAGGGGAGTACACGAGCAGTACTTC; CDR3: CASSGNRGVHEQYF
size: many; J: TRBJ1-1; V: TRBV5-5; D: NA; DNA: TGTGCCAGCAGCCTCTACTCCGTGGCTTTCTTT; CDR3: CASSLYSVAFF
size: NA; J: TRBJ2-5; V: TRBV5-1; D: TRBD2; DNA: TGCGCCAGCAGCAGAAAGACTAGCGGGAGAATAGAGACCCAGTACTTC; CDR3: CASSRKTSGRIETQYF
size: many; J: TRBJ2-5; V: TRBV6-1; D: NA; DNA: TGTGCCAGCAGTTTTACCCTGCCGGATTACCAAGAGACCCAGTACTTC; CDR3: CASSFTLPDYQETQYF
size: NA; J: TRBJ2-3; V: TRBV4-2; D: NA; DNA: TGTGCCAGCAGCCGCCCTGGCGAGAAAAGCACAGATACGCAGTATTTT; CDR3: CASSRPGEKSTDTQYF
size: NA; J: TRBJ1-5; V: TRBV10-3; D: NA; DNA: TGTGCCACTAGCAATTCGGGCGAGGCCAATCAGCCCCAGCATTTT; CDR3: CATSNSGEANQPQHF
size: many; J: TRBJ2-7; V: TRBV27; D: NA; DNA: TGTGCCAGCGCTGATTACAGGGAGGGTCCCTACGAGCAGTACTTC; CDR3: CASADYREGPYEQYF
size: NA; J: TRBJ2-7; V: TRBV5-1; D: NA; DNA: TGCGCCAGCAGCCCCGCCGGGACATACGACGAGCAGTACTTC; CDR3: CASSPAGTYDEQYF
size: NA; J: TRBJ2-7; V: TRBV4-2; D: NA; DNA: TGTGCCAGCAGCCAAGTTGGCGGGAAGACCTACGAGCAGTACTTC; CDR3: CASSQVGGKTYEQYF
size: NA; J: TRBJ2-7; V: TRBV5-5; D: TRBD2; DNA: TGTGCCAGCAGACGGGACACCACTAGCGGGAAGGTCTACGAGCAGTACTTC; CDR3: CASRRDTTSGKVYEQYF
size: NA; J: TRBJ1-5; V: TRBV19; D: NA; DNA: TGTGCCAGTAGTGAAGGGAGGCAGCCCCAGCATTTT; CDR3: CASSEGRQPQHF
size: NA; J: TRBJ2-1; V: TRBV27; D: TRBD2; DNA: TGTGCCAGCAGTTCTGGGCGACTAGCGGGGATCAATGAGCAGTTCTTC; CDR3: CASSSGRLAGINEQFF
size: few; J: TRBJ2-5; V: TRBV7-9; D: TRBD1; DNA: TGTGCCAGCACCCCTCCGGGACAGGGTAATACCCAGTACTTC; CDR3: CASTPPGQGNTQYF
size: many; J: TRBJ2-1; V: TRBV12-3/TRBV12-4; D: NA; DNA: TGTGCCAGCAGTCCCAGGGACCCGCACTCCTACAATGAGCAGTTCTTC; CDR3: CASSPRDPHSYNEQFF
size: few; J: TRBJ1-1; V: TRBV5-1; D: NA; DNA: TGCGCCAGCAGCTTGGTCTATCAGGCTGAAGCTTTCTTT; CDR3: CASSLVYQAEAFF
size: many; J: TRBJ2-5; V: TRBV7-9; D: TRBD2; DNA: TGTGCCAGCAGCTTGGCTAGCGGGAGGGCCACCGAGACCCAGTACTTC; CDR3: CASSLASGRATETQYF
size: many; J: TRBJ2-3; V: TRBV7-6; D: NA; DNA: TGTGCCAGCAGCTCTCCGGGACGGACCACAGATACGCAGTATTTT; CDR3: CASSSPGRTTDTQYF
size: many; J: TRBJ2-7; V: TRBV28; D: TRBD1; DNA: TGTGCCAGCATTGACAGGGGGCTAGGCGAGCAGTACTTC; CDR3: CASIDRGLGEQYF
size: NA; J: TRBJ1-5; V: TRBV10-2; D: NA; DNA: TGCGCCAGCAGTGATAGGCAGGACAATCAGCCCCAGCATTTT; CDR3: CASSDRQDNQPQHF
size: many; J: TRBJ1-2; V: TRBV28; D: NA; DNA: TGTGCCAGCAGTTTAAGGGGCAACCGGGTGGTTGGCTACACCTTC; CDR3: CASSLRGNRVVGYTF